This T cell receptor beta chain is drawn from a study of blood T cell repertoires in COVID-19. Overall study context: Whether acute or convalescent, the COVID-19 samples came from the United States, Italy and Spain. Sample material is recorded as cDNA or gDNA derived from T cells, B-cell-depleted T cells, or PBMCs.

This clone was observed a few times. V was pared by 4 bases and J by 4 bases, with 20 bases between. The germline V gene encodes CDR1 SGDLS and CDR2 YYNGEE. This CDR3 region has 16 residues. Seattle patients were enrolled during active infection and followed longitudinally. Authors' processing steps: Estimation of nucleated cell counts relied on the amplification of reference gene primers. Profiling relied on immunoSEQ multiplex PCR, and the TCRdb table lists in-frame clones only, not all of them. V and J calls and clone size are copied from that table; D and trimming were computed from the DNA. Of tens of thousands of clones listed, roughly four fifths are singletons.

The sample taken for sequencing was peripheral blood. The sequence was obtained from a man between 65 and 85 years old with COVID-19, enrolled during active disease. The chain couples TRBV9 to TRBJ2-5; possibly TRBD2 for D (6 bases). Written as DNA, the CDR3 is TGTGCCAGCAGCTTGTCCTCCCATTACGGGGGAGAGACCCAGTACTTC. It translates to CASSLSSHYGGETQYF.